This T cell receptor beta chain was sequenced during a study of T cell repertoires in cytomegalovirus infection. The wider study: Both a matching HLA type and CMV infection were indicated by public TCR beta signatures.

Study results and limitations: There were HLA-C-restricted CMV-specific TCR beta clonotypes dominating the ex vivo response. Cumulative frequency (of public TCR beta family members) identified carriers of CMV plus the relevant HLA.

This CDR3 has 16 amino acids. Between the trimmed V and J ends, which lost 1 base and 4 bases, there was a span of 15 bases. Germline V gene data show CDR1 as SGHRS and CDR2 as YFSETQ. This clonotype showed up many times. Its specificity is unknown. One entry per CDR3 protein results from TCRdb running MiXCR on the reads. The sample records about 240,000 distinct CDR3 sequences, approximately 7% being singletons. The sequenced material came from PBMCs. The sequence derives from a human donor in good health (CMV status not recorded). Some clones in this sample may be carry-over from other donors' samples. V gene TRBV5-1 combines with J gene TRBJ2-1; perhaps D is TRBD1 or TRBD2 (6 bases each). Here the CDR3 reads CASSLNGGPGYNEQFF. In DNA form, the CDR3 reads TGCGCCAGCAGCTTGAACGGGGGCCCTGGTTACAATGAGCAGTTCTTC. The full variable domain, its missing parts supplied by reference TRBV5-1 and TRBJ2-1, is KAGVTQTPRYLIKTRGQQVTLSCSPISGHRSVSWYQQTPGQGLQFLFEYFSETQRNKGNFPGRFSGRQFSNSRSEMNVSTLELGDSALYLCASSLNGGPGYNEQFFGPGTRLTVL.